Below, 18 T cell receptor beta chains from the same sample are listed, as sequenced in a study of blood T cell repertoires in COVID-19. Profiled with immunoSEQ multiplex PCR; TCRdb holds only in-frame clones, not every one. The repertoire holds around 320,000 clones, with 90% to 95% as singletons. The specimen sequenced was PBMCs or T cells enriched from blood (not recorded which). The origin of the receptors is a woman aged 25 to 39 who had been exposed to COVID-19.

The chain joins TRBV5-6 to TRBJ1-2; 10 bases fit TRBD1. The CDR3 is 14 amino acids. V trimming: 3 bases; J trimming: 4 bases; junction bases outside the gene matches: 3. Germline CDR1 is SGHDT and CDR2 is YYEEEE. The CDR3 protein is CASSSGTGAYGYTF. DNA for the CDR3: TGTGCCAGCAGCTCCGGGACAGGGGCCTATGGCTACACCTTC.

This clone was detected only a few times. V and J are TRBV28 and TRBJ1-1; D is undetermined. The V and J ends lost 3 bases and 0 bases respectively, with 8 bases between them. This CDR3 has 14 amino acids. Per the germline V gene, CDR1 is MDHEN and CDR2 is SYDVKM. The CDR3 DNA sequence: TGTGCCAGCAGTTTGGTGGACTTGAACACTGAAGCTTTCTTT. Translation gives CASSLVDLNTEAFF.

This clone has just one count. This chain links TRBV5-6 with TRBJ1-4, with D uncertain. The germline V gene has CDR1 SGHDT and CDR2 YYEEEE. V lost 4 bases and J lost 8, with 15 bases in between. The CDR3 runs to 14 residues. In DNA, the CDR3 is TGTGCCAGCAGCGTCCGGGCCCGGGAGGAAAAACTGTTTTTT. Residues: CASSVRAREEKLFF.

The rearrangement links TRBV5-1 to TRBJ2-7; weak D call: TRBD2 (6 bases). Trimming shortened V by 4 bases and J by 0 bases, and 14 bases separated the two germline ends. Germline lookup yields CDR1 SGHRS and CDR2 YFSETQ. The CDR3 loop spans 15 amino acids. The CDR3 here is CASSRPDGSSYEQYF. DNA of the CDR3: TGCGCCAGCAGCCGCCCGGACGGGAGCTCCTACGAGCAGTACTTC.

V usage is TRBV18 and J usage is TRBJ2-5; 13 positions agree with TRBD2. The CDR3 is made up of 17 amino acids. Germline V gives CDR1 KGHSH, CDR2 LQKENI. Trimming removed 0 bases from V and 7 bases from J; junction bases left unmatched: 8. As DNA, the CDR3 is TGTGCCAGCTCACCACCGCGAACTAGCGGGGGGGCACGGACCCAGTACTTC. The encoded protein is CASSPPRTSGGARTQYF.

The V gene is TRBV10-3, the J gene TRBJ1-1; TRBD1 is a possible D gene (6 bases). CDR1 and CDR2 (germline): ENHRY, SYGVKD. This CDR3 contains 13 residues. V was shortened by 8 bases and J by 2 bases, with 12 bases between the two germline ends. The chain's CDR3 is CAISRTENTEAFF. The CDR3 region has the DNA TGTGCCATCTCCCGGACAGAAAACACTGAAGCTTTCTTT.

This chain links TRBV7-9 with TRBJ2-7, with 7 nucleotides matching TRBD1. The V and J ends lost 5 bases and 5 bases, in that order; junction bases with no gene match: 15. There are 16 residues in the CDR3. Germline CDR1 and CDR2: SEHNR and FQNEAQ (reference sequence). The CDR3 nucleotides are TGTGCCAGCAGCCCCCGGGCCGGGACAGCGGCGGACGAGCAGTACTTC. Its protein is CASSPRAGTAADEQYF.

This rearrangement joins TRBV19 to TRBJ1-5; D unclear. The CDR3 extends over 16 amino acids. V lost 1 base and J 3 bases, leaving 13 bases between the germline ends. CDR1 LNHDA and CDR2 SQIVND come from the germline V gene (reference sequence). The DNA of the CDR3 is TGTGCCAGTAGTATAGGCCGTGGCAGTACCAATCAGCCCCAGCATTTT. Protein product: CASSIGRGSTNQPQHF.

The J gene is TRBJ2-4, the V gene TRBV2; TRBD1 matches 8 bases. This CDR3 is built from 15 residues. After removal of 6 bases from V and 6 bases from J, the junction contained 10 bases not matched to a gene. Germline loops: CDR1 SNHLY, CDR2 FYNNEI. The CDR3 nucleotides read TGTGCCAGCAGAGCCAGGGGGCGCGAATTAAACATTCAGTACTTC. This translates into CASRARGRELNIQYF.

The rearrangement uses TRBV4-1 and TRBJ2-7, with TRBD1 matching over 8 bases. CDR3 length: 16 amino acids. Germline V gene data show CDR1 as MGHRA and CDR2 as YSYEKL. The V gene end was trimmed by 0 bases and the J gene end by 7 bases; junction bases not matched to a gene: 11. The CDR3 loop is CASSQDAGTGRSEQYF. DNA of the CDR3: TGCGCCAGCAGCCAAGATGCAGGGACAGGCAGGTCTGAGCAGTACTTC.

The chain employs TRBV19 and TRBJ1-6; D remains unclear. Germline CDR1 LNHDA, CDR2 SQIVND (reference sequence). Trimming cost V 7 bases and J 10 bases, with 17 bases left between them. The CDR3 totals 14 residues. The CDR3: CASKSPGNRSPLHF. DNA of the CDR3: TGTGCCAGTAAAAGTCCAGGTAACAGATCACCCCTCCACTTT.

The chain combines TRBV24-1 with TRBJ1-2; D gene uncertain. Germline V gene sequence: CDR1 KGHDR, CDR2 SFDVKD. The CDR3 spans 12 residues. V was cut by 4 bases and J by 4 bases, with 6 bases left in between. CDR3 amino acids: CATSEGSYGYTF. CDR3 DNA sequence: TGTGCCACCAGTGAAGGGAGCTATGGCTACACCTTC.

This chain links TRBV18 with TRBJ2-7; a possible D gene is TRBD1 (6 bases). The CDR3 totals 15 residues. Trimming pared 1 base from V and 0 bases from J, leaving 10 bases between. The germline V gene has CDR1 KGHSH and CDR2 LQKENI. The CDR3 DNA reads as TGTGCCAGCTCACCACAACAGGGCCTCTCCTACGAGCAGTACTTC. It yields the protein CASSPQQGLSYEQYF. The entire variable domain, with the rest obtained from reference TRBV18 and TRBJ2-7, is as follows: NAGVMQNPRHLVRRRGQEARLRCSPMKGHSHVYWYRQLPEEGLKFMVYLQKENIIDESGMPKERFSAEFPKEGPSILRIQQVVRGDSAAYFCASSPQQGLSYEQYFGPGTRLTVT.

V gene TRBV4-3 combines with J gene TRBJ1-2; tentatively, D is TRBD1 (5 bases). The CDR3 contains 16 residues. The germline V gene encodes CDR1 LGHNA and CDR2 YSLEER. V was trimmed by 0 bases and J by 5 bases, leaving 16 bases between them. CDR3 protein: CASSQEPQGTWYGYTF. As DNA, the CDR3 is TGCGCCAGCAGCCAAGAGCCGCAGGGAACTTGGTATGGCTACACCTTC.

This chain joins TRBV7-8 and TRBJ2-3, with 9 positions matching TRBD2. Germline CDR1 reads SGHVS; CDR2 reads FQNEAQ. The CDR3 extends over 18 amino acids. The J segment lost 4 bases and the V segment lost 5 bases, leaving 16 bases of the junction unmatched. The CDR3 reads CASSPILVGLAFADTQYF. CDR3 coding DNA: TGTGCCAGCAGCCCGATATTGGTCGGACTAGCGTTTGCAGATACGCAGTATTTT.

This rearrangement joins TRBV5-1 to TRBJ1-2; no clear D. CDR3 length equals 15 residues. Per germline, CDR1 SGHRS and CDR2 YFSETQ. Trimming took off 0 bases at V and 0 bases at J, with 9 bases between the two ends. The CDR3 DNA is TGCGCCAGCAGCTTGGTTGGAGGAACTAACTATGGCTACACCTTC. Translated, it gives CASSLVGGTNYGYTF.

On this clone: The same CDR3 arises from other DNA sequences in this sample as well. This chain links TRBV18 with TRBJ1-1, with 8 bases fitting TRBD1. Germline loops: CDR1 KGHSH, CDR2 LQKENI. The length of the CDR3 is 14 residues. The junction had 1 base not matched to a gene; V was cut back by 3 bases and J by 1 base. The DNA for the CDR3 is TGTGCCAGCTCACCTGGACAGGGGAACACTGAAGCTTTCTTT. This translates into CASSPGQGNTEAFF.

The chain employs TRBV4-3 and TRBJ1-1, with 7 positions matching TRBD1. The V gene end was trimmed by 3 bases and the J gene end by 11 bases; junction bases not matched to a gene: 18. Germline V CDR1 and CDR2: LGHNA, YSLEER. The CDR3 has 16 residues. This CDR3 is CASSQDGQVGVSPAFF. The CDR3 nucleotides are TGCGCCAGCAGCCAGGACGGACAGGTCGGTGTGTCGCCGGCTTTCTTT.